This T cell receptor beta chain was obtained from a study of T cell repertoires in cytomegalovirus infection. Germline V gene data show CDR1 as SGHTA and CDR2 as FQGNSA. V lost 5 bases and J lost 6, with 20 bases in between. This CDR3 has 15 residues. TCRdb fed the reads into MiXCR, producing one record per CDR3 protein. The repertoire holds about 330,000 distinct CDR3 sequences, about 35% seen once, with about 14% in the top ten. This clonotype was seen a few times. Its antigen is still unknown. The sequence came from a human donor in good health (CMV status not recorded). Some clones in this sample may be carry-over from other donors' samples. The sequenced sample was cultured PBMCs, obtained from culture after CMV antigen stimulation. The chain employs TRBV7-2 and TRBJ2-7; D possibly uses TRBD1 or TRBD2 (5 bases each). CDR3 nucleotide sequence: TGTGCCAGCAGCCCCCCGAGGACGGGGCCTATCGAGCAGTACTTC. Its protein is CASSPPRTGPIEQYF.